This T cell receptor (beta chain) comes out of a study of T cells in localized non-small cell lung cancer. Study-wide results and limits: Increased T cell density in blood showed an association with longer overall survival. Adjacent lung held a median 57 of the top 100 tumor clones. Among the tissues sampled, uninvolved adjacent lung had the highest T cell clonality, above tumor. A single tumor region was sequenced, leaving heterogeneity possible.

Details on this clone: Its antigen is undetermined.

Profiling relied on immunoSEQ multiplex PCR, and the TCRdb table lists in-frame clones only, not all of them. The table lists about 35,000 clones, about 90% of them singletons. This TCR came from a man aged 35 to 69 with stage I lung adenocarcinoma. The specimen was peripheral blood, collected before any cancer treatment.

The CDR3 region is CASSRNDNEKLFF. CDR3 in DNA: TGTGCCAGTTCACGGAACGATAATGAAAAACTGTTTTTT. The chain links TRBV2 to TRBJ1-4; no firm D call. Germline V CDR1 and CDR2: SNHLY, FYNNEI. With 9 bases removed from V and 4 bases from J, the gap between germline ends came to 12 bases. This CDR3 has 13 amino acids.